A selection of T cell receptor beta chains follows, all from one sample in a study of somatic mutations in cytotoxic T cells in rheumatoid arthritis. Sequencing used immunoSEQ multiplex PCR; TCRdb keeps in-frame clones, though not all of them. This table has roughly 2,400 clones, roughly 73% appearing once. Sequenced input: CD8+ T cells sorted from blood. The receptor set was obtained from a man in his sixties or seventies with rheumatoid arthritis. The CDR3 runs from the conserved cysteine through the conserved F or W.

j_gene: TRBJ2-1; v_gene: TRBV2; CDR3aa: CASSDLSGGAYNEQFF
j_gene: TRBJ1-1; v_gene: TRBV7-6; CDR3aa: CASSLVEATEAFF
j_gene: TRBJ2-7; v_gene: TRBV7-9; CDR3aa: CASSGEGQGPYEQYF
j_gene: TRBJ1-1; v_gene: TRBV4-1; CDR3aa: CASSHEKVGGTEAFF
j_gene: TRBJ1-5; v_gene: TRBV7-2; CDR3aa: CASSLARKDRGVSAQPQHF
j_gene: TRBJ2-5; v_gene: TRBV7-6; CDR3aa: CASSLVGQRYNQETQYF
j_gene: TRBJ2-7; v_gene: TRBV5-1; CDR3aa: CASSVTSGSATYEQYF
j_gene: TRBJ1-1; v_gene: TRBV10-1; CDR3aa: CASSDGNGGAEAFF
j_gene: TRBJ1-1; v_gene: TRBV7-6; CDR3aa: CASSLSDSGMNTEAFF
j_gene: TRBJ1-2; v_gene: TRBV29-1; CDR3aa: CSVEVARDNYGYTF
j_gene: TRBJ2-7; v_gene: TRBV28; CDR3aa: CASSFSGTSALGEQYF
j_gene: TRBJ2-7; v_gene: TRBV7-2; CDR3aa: CASTSSYEQYF
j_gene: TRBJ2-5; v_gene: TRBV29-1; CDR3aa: CSAETGGGETQYF
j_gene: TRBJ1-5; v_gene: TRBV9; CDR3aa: CASSAGGDSRNQPQHF
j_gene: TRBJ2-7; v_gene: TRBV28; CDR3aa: CASKGLAGGSSYEQYF
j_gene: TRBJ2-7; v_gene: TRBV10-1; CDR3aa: CASSEWGQGDEQYF
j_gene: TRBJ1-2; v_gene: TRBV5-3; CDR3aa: CARSSPTGSYGYTF
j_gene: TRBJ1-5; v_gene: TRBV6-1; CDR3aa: CATTEARTGTRGPQHF
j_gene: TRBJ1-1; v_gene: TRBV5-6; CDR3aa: CASSFRNTEAFF
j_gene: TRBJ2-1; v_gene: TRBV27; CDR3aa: CATHGTPHNEQFF
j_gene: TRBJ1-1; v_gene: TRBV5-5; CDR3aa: CASSFRNTEAFF
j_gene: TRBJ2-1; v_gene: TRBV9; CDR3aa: CASSATSGRSSYNEQFF
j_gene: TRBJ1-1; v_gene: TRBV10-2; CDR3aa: CASAIGGGNTEAFF
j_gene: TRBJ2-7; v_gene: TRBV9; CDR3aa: CASSGGGTSYYEQYF
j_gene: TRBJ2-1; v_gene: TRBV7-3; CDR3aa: CASGTGGSEQFF
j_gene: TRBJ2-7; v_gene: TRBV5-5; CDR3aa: CASSLGGTGNF
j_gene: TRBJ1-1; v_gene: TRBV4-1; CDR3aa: CASSQGGGAFF
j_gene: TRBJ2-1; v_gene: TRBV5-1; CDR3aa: CASRRRTSGSSNEQFF
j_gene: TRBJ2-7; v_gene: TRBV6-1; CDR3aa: CASSGSSGSNDEQYF
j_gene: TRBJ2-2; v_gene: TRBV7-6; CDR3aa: CASSSQGFSGELFF
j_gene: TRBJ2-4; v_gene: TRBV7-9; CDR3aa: CASSSSLAKNIQYF
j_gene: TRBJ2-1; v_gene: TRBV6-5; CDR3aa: CASSSGDFDEQFF
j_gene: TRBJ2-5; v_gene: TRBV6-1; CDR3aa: CASSEGLRDQETQYF
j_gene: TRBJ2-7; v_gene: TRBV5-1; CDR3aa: CASSFDRVNEQYF
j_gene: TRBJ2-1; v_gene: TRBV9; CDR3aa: CASSTQGSSYNEQFF
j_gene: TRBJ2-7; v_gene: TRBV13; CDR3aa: CASSSEADEQYF
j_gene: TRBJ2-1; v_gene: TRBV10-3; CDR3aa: CAISESTGQGGVYNEQFF
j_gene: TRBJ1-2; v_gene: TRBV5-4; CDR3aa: CASSLTGAGYTF
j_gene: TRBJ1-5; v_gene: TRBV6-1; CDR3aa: CASSERTDRQRGNQPQHF
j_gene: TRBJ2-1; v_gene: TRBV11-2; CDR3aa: CASSLEWGQNEQFF
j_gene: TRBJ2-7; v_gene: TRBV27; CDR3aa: CASSPTIYYEQYF
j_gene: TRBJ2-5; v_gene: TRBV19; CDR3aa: CASSMGRKETQYF
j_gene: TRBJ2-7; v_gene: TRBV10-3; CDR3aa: CAISESAEQYF
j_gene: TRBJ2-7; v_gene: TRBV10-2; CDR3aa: CASSEGEREDSYEQYF
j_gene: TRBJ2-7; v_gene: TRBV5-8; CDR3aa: CASSLGPGESYEQYF
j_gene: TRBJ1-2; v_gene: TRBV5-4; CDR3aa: CASSLDRDPFADGYTF
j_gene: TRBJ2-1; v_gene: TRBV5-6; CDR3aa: CASSSSTSGRHYNEQFF
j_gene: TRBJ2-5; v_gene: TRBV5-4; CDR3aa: CASSLTLGEGGSETQYF
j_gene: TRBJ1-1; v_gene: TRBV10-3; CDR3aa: CAISVTGQNTEAFF